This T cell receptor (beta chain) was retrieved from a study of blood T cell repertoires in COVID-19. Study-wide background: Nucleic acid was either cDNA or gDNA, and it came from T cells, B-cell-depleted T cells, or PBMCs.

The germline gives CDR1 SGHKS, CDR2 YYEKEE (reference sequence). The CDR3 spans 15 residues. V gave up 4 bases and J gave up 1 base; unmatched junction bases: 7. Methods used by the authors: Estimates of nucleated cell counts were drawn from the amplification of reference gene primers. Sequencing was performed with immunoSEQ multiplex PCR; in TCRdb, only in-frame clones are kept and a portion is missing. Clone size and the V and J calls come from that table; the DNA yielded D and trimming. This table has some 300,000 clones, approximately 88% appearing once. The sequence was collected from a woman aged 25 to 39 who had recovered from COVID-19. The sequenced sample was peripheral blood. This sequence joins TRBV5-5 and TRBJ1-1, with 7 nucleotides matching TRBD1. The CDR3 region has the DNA TGTGCCAGCAGCACGGCGACAGGGACGAACACTGAAGCTTTCTTT. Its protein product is CASSTATGTNTEAFF.